Following are 7 T cell receptor beta chains from one sample sequenced in a study of T cells after yellow fever vaccination (dated by TCRdb to the late 2010s). Reading the label with the study, this specimen's treatment or condition is: live attenuated yellow fever vaccine strain. The library was produced with 5' RACE. The sequencer listed for this sample is Illumina NovaSeq 6000. TCRdb trimmed public reads at Q25 via fastp, called clones via MiXCR and kept in-frame beta chains. Each CDR3 protein gets just one entry, which takes the most common genes and DNA from the rows behind it. The sample yields about 320,000 distinct CDR3 sequences; approximately 4.5% were counted once. Together, the top ten hold around 19% of the sample. The source was PBMCs, collected 15 days after the yellow fever booster vaccination. The source of these receptors is a man between 18 and 29 years old who received the YFV17D yellow fever vaccine.

J is TRBJ2-5 and V is TRBV7-2, with TRBD2 matching 7 bases. In germline, CDR1 is SGHTA, CDR2 FQGNSA. The CDR3 has 15 amino acids. After removal of 1 base from V and 0 bases from J, the junction contained 2 bases not matched to a gene. CDR3 sequence (DNA): TGTGCCAGCAGCTTAGTGCGGGGGTACCAAGAGACCCAGTACTTC. Residues: CASSLVRGYQETQYF. Combining the CDR3 with reference TRBV7-2 and TRBJ2-5 gives the whole variable domain GAGVSQSPSNKVTEKGKDVELRCDPISGHTALYWYRQSLGQGLEFLIYFQGNSAPDKSGLPSDRFSAERTGGSVSTLTIQRTQQEDSAVYLCASSLVRGYQETQYFGPGTRLLVL.

Many counts were recorded for this clonotype. The gene calls are TRBV5-1 and TRBJ2-3; 14 bases fit TRBD2. The CDR3 runs to 19 residues. V trimming: 0 bases; J trimming: 1 base; junction bases outside the gene matches: 7. Germline V lookup: CDR1 SGHRS, CDR2 YFSETQ. The DNA for the CDR3 is TGCGCCAGCAGCTTGGTGGGACTAGCGGGGGAGCCGCGCACAGATACGCAGTATTTT. Protein: CASSLVGLAGEPRTDTQYF.

This clonotype was seen repeatedly, ten times or more. V gene TRBV7-9 combines with J gene TRBJ1-2, with unresolved D. Germline values: CDR1 SEHNR, CDR2 FQNEAQ (reference sequence). The V end was cut by 7 bases, the J end by 7 bases, with 13 bases between. The CDR3 is 12 residues long. As DNA, the CDR3 is TGTGCCAGCACACCCGGGGAGGGTGGCTACACCTTC. It is translated as CASTPGEGGYTF.

This clonotype was counted a few times. The rearrangement uses TRBV5-6 and TRBJ2-3, with D possibly matching TRBD1 (7 bases). V was trimmed by 6 bases and J by 4 bases, leaving 18 bases between them. CDR1 SGHDT and CDR2 YYEEEE come from the germline V gene. The CDR3 totals 15 residues. Here the CDR3 DNA reads TGTGCCAGCACCCAAGGAGGGGGCGCGGCAGATACGCAGTATTTT. Protein product: CASTQGGGAADTQYF.

This clonotype was seen many times. J is TRBJ1-6 and V is TRBV7-2; D not resolved. Germline CDR1 SGHTA, CDR2 FQGNSA. V was pared by 3 bases and J by 6 bases, with 12 bases between. This CDR3 is 15 amino acids long. CDR3 in amino acids: CASSLVWQTNSPLHF. CDR3 DNA sequence: TGTGCCAGCAGCTTGGTATGGCAGACTAATTCACCCCTCCACTTT.

This clonotype showed up many times. The gene calls are TRBV7-2 and TRBJ1-2; TRBD1 matches at 7 bases. V lost 1 base, J lost 3 bases, and 2 bases stayed unmatched. Looked up from germline, CDR1 is SGHTA and CDR2 is FQGNSA. This CDR3 contains 14 residues. CDR3 DNA sequence: TGTGCCAGCAGCTTAGTTGGGACAGACTATGGCTACACCTTC. Translation gives CASSLVGTDYGYTF.

This clonotype was recorded at least ten times. The chain employs TRBV2 and TRBJ1-1; D unresolved. Germline CDR1 reads SNHLY; CDR2 reads FYNNEI. V was cut by 3 bases and J by 8 bases, with 7 bases left in between. The CDR3 sequence is 11 residues long. CDR3 region: CASSDTGEAFF. Here the CDR3 DNA reads TGTGCCAGCAGTGATACGGGGGAAGCTTTCTTT.